This is a list of T cell receptor beta chains from one sample in a study of neurological immune-mediated disorders. TCRdb reprocessed the 5' RACE reads with MiXCR, giving one entry per CDR3 protein. The sample records about 71,000 distinct CDR3 sequences, nearly 3.5% being singletons. Sequenced input: PBMCs. These receptors all stem from a man in his forties with multiple sclerosis. Each CDR3 is given with its conserved first and last residue. Fields, in order: D gene, V gene, J gene, clone size, CDR3 protein, CDR3 DNA. A D gene is named only where the DNA matches it firmly. A clone size is listed for some rows: how often the clone was seen (once, few, many), or a class if it is expanded.

d_gene: .
v_gene: TRBV20-1
j_gene: TRBJ1-2
abundance: many
CDR3aa: CSARDVPGNYGYTF
CDR3nt: TGCAGTGCTAGAGATGTCCCGGGAAACTATGGCTACACCTTC

d_gene: .
v_gene: TRBV5-6
j_gene: TRBJ2-1
abundance: many
CDR3aa: CASSLLLAHEQFF
CDR3nt: TGTGCCAGCAGCTTGTTACTAGCCCATGAGCAGTTCTTC

d_gene: TRBD1
v_gene: TRBV7-9
j_gene: TRBJ1-1
abundance: many
CDR3aa: CASRATGPEAFF
CDR3nt: TGTGCCAGCAGGGCGACAGGGCCCGAAGCTTTCTTT

d_gene: .
v_gene: TRBV2
j_gene: TRBJ2-7
abundance: many
CDR3aa: CASGKGPLGSYEQYF
CDR3nt: TGTGCCAGCGGAAAGGGCCCCCTTGGGTCCTACGAGCAGTACTTC

d_gene: TRBD2
v_gene: TRBV5-1
j_gene: TRBJ2-3
abundance: many
CDR3aa: CASSLERGASTDTQYF
CDR3nt: TGCGCCAGCAGCTTAGAGCGGGGGGCCTCCACAGATACGCAGTATTTT

d_gene: .
v_gene: TRBV18
j_gene: TRBJ1-1
abundance: many
CDR3aa: CASSPGSYTEAFF
CDR3nt: TGTGCCAGCTCACCGGGGAGCTACACTGAAGCTTTCTTT

d_gene: TRBD1
v_gene: TRBV5-1
j_gene: TRBJ1-4
abundance: many
CDR3aa: CASSSAGQEGEKLFF
CDR3nt: TGCGCCAGCAGCTCGGCGGGACAGGAGGGTGAAAAACTGTTTTTT

d_gene: .
v_gene: TRBV27
j_gene: TRBJ1-3
abundance: many
CDR3aa: CASSPGLAGRSGNTIYF
CDR3nt: TGTGCCAGCAGTCCGGGCTTGGCAGGGCGCTCTGGAAACACCATATATTTT

d_gene: TRBD1
v_gene: TRBV5-6
j_gene: TRBJ2-7
abundance: many
CDR3aa: CASSFGQGVAYEQYF
CDR3nt: TGTGCCAGCAGTTTTGGACAGGGGGTAGCCTACGAGCAGTACTTC

d_gene: .
v_gene: TRBV7-2
j_gene: TRBJ2-5
abundance: many
CDR3aa: CASSLGGPPGETQYF
CDR3nt: TGTGCCAGCAGCTTAGGAGGGCCCCCGGGAGAGACCCAGTACTTC

d_gene: TRBD1
v_gene: TRBV5-6
j_gene: TRBJ2-1
abundance: many
CDR3aa: CASSYLGQGLYNEQFF
CDR3nt: TGTGCCAGCAGCTATTTAGGACAGGGACTTTACAATGAGCAGTTCTTC

d_gene: TRBD1
v_gene: TRBV7-8
j_gene: TRBJ1-6
abundance: many
CDR3aa: CASSPFKQGWMDSPLHF
CDR3nt: TGTGCCAGCAGCCCTTTTAAACAGGGGTGGATGGATTCACCCCTCCACTTT

d_gene: .
v_gene: TRBV5-5
j_gene: TRBJ1-5
abundance: many
CDR3aa: CASSDSGDTPFGITNQPQHF
CDR3nt: TGTGCCAGCAGCGACTCAGGGGACACACCTTTTGGGATTACTAATCAGCCCCAGCATTTT

d_gene: .
v_gene: TRBV15
j_gene: TRBJ2-1
abundance: many
CDR3aa: CATSRDWGRENNEQFF
CDR3nt: TGTGCCACCAGCAGAGATTGGGGGCGAGAGAACAATGAGCAGTTCTTC

d_gene: .
v_gene: TRBV20-1
j_gene: TRBJ2-3
abundance: many
CDR3aa: CSARVPASTDTQYF
CDR3nt: TGCAGTGCTAGAGTGCCAGCTAGCACAGATACGCAGTATTTT

d_gene: TRBD1
v_gene: TRBV7-2
j_gene: TRBJ1-6
abundance: many
CDR3aa: CASSSQTGNNSPLHF
CDR3nt: TGTGCCAGCAGCTCCCAGACAGGGAATAATTCACCCCTCCACTTT

d_gene: .
v_gene: TRBV7-7
j_gene: TRBJ2-5
abundance: .
CDR3aa: CASSEHQETQYF
CDR3nt: TGTGCCAGCAGTGAGCACCAAGAGACCCAGTACTTC

d_gene: TRBD2
v_gene: TRBV10-3
j_gene: TRBJ2-1
abundance: many
CDR3aa: CAISESGLARTEQFF
CDR3nt: TGTGCCATCAGTGAGTCGGGACTAGCGAGGACTGAGCAGTTCTTC

d_gene: TRBD1
v_gene: TRBV5-1
j_gene: TRBJ2-5
abundance: many
CDR3aa: CASSEPGQLETQYF
CDR3nt: TGCGCCAGCAGCGAACCGGGACAGTTAGAGACCCAGTACTTC

d_gene: .
v_gene: TRBV5-1
j_gene: TRBJ1-2
abundance: many
CDR3aa: CASSLDTVYYGYTF
CDR3nt: TGCGCCAGCAGCTTGGACACGGTATACTATGGCTACACCTTC

d_gene: TRBD1
v_gene: TRBV5-1
j_gene: TRBJ1-6
abundance: .
CDR3aa: CASSSDRSSYNSTLNF
CDR3nt: TGCGCCAGCAGCTCGGACAGGAGTTCGTATAATTCAACCCTCAACTTT

d_gene: .
v_gene: TRBV5-5
j_gene: TRBJ2-5
abundance: many
CDR3aa: CASSFGAIQETQYF
CDR3nt: TGTGCCAGCAGCTTTGGGGCGATTCAAGAGACCCAGTACTTC

d_gene: TRBD1
v_gene: TRBV7-8
j_gene: TRBJ1-3
abundance: many
CDR3aa: CASSLSGTGYSGNTIYF
CDR3nt: TGTGCCAGCAGCTTATCTGGGACAGGGTATTCTGGAAACACCATATATTTT